This T cell receptor beta chain came from a study of cytomegalovirus exposure and HLA in healthy donors. Study at large: Later, an analysis reported that the 130 or so validation repertoires had used the same platform as the roughly 700 first-cohort repertoires.

The V segment lost 0 bases and the J segment 5 bases; nucleotides outside the gene matches: 12. The CDR3 totals 17 residues. Germline values: CDR1 SGHRS, CDR2 YFSETQ. From the approximately 120-subject validation cohort, which was separate from the roughly 610-subject first cohort, the donors were drawn. The study, taken as a whole, reports: Specificity of three CMV-associated chains for CMV antigens was verified in vitro.

The repertoire was sequenced with immunoSEQ multiplex PCR; TCRdb's copy has only in-frame clones and lacks some. Altogether some 180,000 clones are present, approximately 89% being singletons, with the ten largest covering 6.5% to 7.5%. To note about this clone: Its target is unknown.

The chain couples TRBV5-1 to TRBJ1-1, with 8 bases identical to TRBD1. The sequence was obtained from a man aged 25-45 years in good health and CMV-seropositive. The specimen sequenced was PBMCs. The CDR3 DNA sequence: TGCGCCAGCAGCTTGGTGACAGGGGTGGTACAGGCGACTGAAGCTTTCTTT. The encoded protein is CASSLVTGVVQATEAFF. The whole variable domain, filled in from reference TRBV5-1 and TRBJ1-1, reads KAGVTQTPRYLIKTRGQQVTLSCSPISGHRSVSWYQQTPGQGLQFLFEYFSETQRNKGNFPGRFSGRQFSNSRSEMNVSTLELGDSALYLCASSLVTGVVQATEAFFGQGTRLTVV.